The following is a T cell receptor beta chain sequence with its context. Its antigen is not identified. This CDR3 is also generated by other DNA sequences in the sample. V dropped 5 bases and J dropped 4 bases, with 12 bases sitting between them. CDR1 is MDHEN, CDR2 SYDVKM, per germline. The CDR3 contains 13 residues. The data are from a study of beta chain features in type 1 diabetes. The sequenced template was cDNA made from the entire isolated RNA. Measured with immunoSEQ multiplex PCR; TCRdb has only the in-frame clones, and not every one. The sample holds around 600,000 clones, 9.5% to 15% seen once. Based on CD45RO/CCR7/CD25/CD127/CD95/CD27, CD4+ regulatory, stem cell-like memory, naive and central memory cells were sorted. Study observations and caveats: Fewer insertions but more deletions were seen at VDJ junctions in type 1 diabetes patients. Among all four CD4+ subsets, Type 1 diabetes patients had TCRB CDR3s that were moderately but significantly shorter.

The chain combines TRBV28 with TRBJ2-7, with D possibly TRBD1 on 5 matching bases. The clonotype originates from a man between 25 and 39 years old with type 1 diabetes. The sequencing input was naive CD4+ T cells from blood. CDR3 protein: CASSLGQRYEQYF. CDR3 nucleotides: TGTGCCAGCAGTCTGGGGCAGCGATACGAGCAGTACTTC. The full variable domain, its missing parts supplied by reference TRBV28 and TRBJ2-7, is DVKVTQSSRYLVKRTGEKVFLECVQDMDHENMFWYRQDPGLGLRLIYFSYDVKMKEKGDIPEGYSVSREKKERFSLILESASTNQTSMYLCASSLGQRYEQYFGPGTRLTVT.